This TCR beta chain was sequenced for a study of CD8 T cells in ankylosing spondylitis. Broader study findings: In ankylosing spondylitis patients, matched synovial fluid reportedly showed significant enrichment of disease-linked clones. A TCR beta motif made of 7 to 9 highly homologous variants seemed typical of ankylosing spondylitis blood.

Quantitative molecular-barcoded 5'-RACE generated the TCR beta libraries. TCRdb reprocessed the 5' RACE reads via MiXCR and lists one record per CDR3 protein. The repertoire consists of some 250,000 distinct CDR3 sequences, with 20% to 30% occurring once and the leading ten covering over 0.55%. The table lists this clonotype with many counts. Its antigen is unknown. The TCR comes from a male donor with ankylosing spondylitis or in good health (not recorded which). The sample taken for sequencing was blood, either unsorted or a sorted T cell fraction (not recorded which).

The CDR3 DNA reads TGCGCCAGCAGCGTACAGGCGAACACCGGGGAGCTGTTTTTT. Translated, it gives CASSVQANTGELFF. The chain uses TRBV5-1 and TRBJ2-2; D might be TRBD1 (5 bases). Trimming stripped 4 bases from V and 0 bases from J, with 7 bases between. Looked up from germline, CDR1 is SGHRS and CDR2 is YFSETQ. The CDR3 runs to 14 residues.